This T cell receptor (beta chain) came from a study of blood T cell repertoires in COVID-19. About the study: Acute and convalescent COVID-19 specimens originated in the United States, Italy and Spain.

Across fewer than 25 US areas, participants ranged in age from about 18 to 90 years. No more than 2 weeks before study entry, exposed participants had met a case of COVID-19. The CDR3 is 16 residues long. Germline loops: CDR1 MNHEY, CDR2 SMNVEV (reference sequence). Between the trimmed V and J ends, which lost 2 bases and 0 bases, there was a span of 8 bases. Using immunoSEQ multiplex PCR, the repertoire was profiled, and TCRdb retains in-frame clones only, with some absent. The profile shows more than 300,000 clones, 90% of them singletons. The sequence was collected from a woman aged 25 to 45 who had been exposed to COVID-19. The chain joins TRBV27 to TRBJ1-6; D gene ambiguous. Input material: PBMCs or T cells enriched from blood (not recorded which). CDR3 residues: CASSLGPSSYNSPLHF. Here the CDR3 DNA reads TGTGCCAGCAGTTTAGGCCCCAGCTCCTATAATTCACCCCTCCACTTT.